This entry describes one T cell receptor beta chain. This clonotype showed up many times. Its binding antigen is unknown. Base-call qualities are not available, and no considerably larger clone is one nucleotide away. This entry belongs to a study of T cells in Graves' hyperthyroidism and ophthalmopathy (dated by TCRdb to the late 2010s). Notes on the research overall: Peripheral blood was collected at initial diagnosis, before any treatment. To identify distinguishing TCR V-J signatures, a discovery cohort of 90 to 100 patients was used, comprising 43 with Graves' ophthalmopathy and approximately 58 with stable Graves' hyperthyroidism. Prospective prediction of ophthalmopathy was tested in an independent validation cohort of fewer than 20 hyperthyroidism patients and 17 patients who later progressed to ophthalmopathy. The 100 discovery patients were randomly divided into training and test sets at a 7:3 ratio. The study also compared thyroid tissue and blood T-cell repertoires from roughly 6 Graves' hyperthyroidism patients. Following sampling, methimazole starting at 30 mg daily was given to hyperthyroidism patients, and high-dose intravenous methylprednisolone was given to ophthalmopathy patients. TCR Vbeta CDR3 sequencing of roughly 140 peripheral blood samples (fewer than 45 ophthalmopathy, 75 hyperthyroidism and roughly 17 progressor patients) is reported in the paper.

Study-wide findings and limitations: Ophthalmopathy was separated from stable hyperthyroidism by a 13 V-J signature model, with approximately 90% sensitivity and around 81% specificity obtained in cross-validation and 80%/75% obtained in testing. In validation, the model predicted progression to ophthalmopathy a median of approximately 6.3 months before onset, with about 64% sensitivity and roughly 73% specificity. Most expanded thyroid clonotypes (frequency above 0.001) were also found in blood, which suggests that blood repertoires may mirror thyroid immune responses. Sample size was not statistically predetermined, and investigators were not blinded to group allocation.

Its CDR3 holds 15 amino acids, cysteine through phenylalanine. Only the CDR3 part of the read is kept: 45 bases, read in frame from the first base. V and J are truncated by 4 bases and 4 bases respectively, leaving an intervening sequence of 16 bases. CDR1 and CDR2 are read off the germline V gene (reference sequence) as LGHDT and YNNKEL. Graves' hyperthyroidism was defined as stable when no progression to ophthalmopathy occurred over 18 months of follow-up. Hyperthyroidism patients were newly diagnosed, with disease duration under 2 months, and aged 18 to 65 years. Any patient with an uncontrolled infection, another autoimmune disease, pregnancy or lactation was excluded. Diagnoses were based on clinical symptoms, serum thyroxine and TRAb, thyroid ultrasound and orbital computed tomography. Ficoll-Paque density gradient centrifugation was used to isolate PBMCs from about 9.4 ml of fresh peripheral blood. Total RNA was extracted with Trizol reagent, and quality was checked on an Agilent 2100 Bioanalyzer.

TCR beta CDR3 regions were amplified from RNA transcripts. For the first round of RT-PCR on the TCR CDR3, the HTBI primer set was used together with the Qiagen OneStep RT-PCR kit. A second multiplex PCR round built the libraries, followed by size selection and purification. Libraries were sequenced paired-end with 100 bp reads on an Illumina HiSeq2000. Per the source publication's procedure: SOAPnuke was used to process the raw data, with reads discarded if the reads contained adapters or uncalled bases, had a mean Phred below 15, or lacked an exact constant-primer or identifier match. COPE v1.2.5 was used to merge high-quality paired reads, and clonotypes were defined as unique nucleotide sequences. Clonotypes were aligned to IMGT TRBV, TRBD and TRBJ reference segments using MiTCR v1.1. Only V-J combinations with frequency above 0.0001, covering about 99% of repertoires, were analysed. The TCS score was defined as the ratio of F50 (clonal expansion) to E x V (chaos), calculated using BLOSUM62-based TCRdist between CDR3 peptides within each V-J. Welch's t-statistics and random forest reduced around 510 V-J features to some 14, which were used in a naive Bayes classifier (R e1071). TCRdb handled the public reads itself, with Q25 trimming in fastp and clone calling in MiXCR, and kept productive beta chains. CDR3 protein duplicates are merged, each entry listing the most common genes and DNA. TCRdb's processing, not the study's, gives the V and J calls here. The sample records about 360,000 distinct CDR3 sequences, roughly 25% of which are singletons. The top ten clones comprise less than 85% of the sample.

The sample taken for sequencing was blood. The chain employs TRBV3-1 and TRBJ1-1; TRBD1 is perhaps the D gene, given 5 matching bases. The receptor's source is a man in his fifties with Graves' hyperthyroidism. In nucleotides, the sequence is TGTGCCAGCAGCCCCCGTAGCAGGGCGAGCACTGAAGCTTTCTTT. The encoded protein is CASSPRSRASTEAFF.